The 9 T cell receptor beta chains below come from one sample, sequenced in a study of T-cell memory formation after mild COVID-19. TCRdb redid the calling of the 5' RACE reads with MiXCR, one entry per CDR3 protein. The sample includes hundreds of thousands of distinct CDR3 sequences, more than 15% seen only once; the top ten take around 12%. Sequenced input: PBMCs or a T cell subset sorted from them (not recorded which). The receptors were gathered from an adult woman who had mild COVID-19 (a few samples of this study predate the infection). Cell type and time point are not known.

This clonotype was observed a few times. This chain links TRBV4-2 with TRBJ2-3; 11 bases align to TRBD2. The CDR3 length is 18 residues. V was clipped by 3 bases and J by 2 bases; unmatched bases: 10. The germline gives CDR1 LGHNA, CDR2 YNFKEQ. The CDR3 DNA sequence: TGTGCCAGCAGCCACAGTACCGGGACTAGCGGACTCACAGATACGCAGTATTTT. This encodes CASSHSTGTSGLTDTQYF.

The rearrangement uses TRBV5-1 and TRBJ2-1, with 7 nucleotides matching TRBD2. Germline assignment: CDR1 SGHRS and CDR2 YFSETQ. With 1 base clipped from V and 12 bases from J, the junction kept 1 base outside the gene matches. The CDR3 consists of 11 residues. The CDR3 here is CASSLREGQFF. The CDR3 nucleotides are TGCGCCAGCAGCTTGAGGGAGGGGCAGTTCTTC.

The V call is TRBV9, the J call TRBJ1-3; 9 bases align to TRBD1. Trimming cost V 4 bases and J 0 bases; bases outside gene matches: 5. This CDR3 contains 16 residues. Germline V gene lookup returns CDR1 SGDLS and CDR2 YYNGEE. The CDR3 sequence is CASSSEGQGSGNTIYF. CDR3 nucleotide sequence: TGTGCCAGCAGCTCGGAGGGACAGGGCTCTGGAAACACCATATATTTT.

This clonotype was counted only a few times. This rearrangement joins TRBV18 to TRBJ2-3, with D possibly being TRBD2 (5 bases). Trimming took off 1 base at V and 1 base at J, with 12 bases between the two ends. Germline assignment: CDR1 KGHSH and CDR2 LQKENI. The length of the CDR3 is 16 residues. CDR3 nucleotides: TGTGCCAGCTCACCACACCCCCCCGGGGGCACAGATACGCAGTATTTT. Amino acids: CASSPHPPGGTDTQYF. The variable domain in full, with the rest retrieved from reference TRBV18 and TRBJ2-3, is NAGVMQNPRHLVRRRGQEARLRCSPMKGHSHVYWYRQLPEEGLKFMVYLQKENIIDESGMPKERFSAEFPKEGPSILRIQQVVRGDSAAYFCASSPHPPGGTDTQYFGPGTRLTVL.

The DNA for the CDR3 is TGCAGCGTATCACATGCGGGGGGACAGCTAATCACAGATACGCAGTATTTT. Protein product: CSVSHAGGQLITDTQYF. V is TRBV29-1 and J is TRBJ2-3, with D possibly TRBD2 on 8 matching bases. V lost 6 bases to trimming and J lost 2 bases, with 24 bases between them. The length of the CDR3 is 17 residues. Germline V gives CDR1 SQVTM, CDR2 ANQGSEA.

In nucleotides, the CDR3 is TGTGCCAGCAGCCAAGAAAGGGGCAGGGGGAAGCAGTACTTC. This translates into CASSQERGRGKQYF. V and J are TRBV3-1 and TRBJ2-7; 7 bases match TRBD1. From germline, CDR1 is LGHDT and CDR2 YNNKEL (reference sequence). The CDR3 sequence is 14 residues long. The J segment lost 8 bases and the V segment lost 0 bases, leaving 7 bases of the junction unmatched.

The CDR3 sequence is CATSRRSGGDTQYF. The CDR3, as DNA: TGTGCCACCAGCAGACGATCCGGGGGGGATACGCAGTATTTT. The chain joins TRBV15 to TRBJ2-3; TRBD2 matches at 7 bases. J was trimmed by 6 bases and V by 2 bases; bases with no gene match: 5. CDR1 LNHNV and CDR2 YYDKDF come from the germline V gene (reference sequence). This CDR3 region has 14 residues.

The chain recombines TRBV6-2 or TRBV6-3 with TRBJ2-7, with D uncertain. The V end lost 3 bases, the J end lost 2 bases, and 11 bases lay between the germline ends. This CDR3 is built from 14 residues. In germline, CDR1 is MNHEY, CDR2 SVGEGT. Written as DNA, the CDR3 is TGTGCCAGCAGTTATGATAGCCTGACCTACGAGCAGTACTTC. Amino acids: CASSYDSLTYEQYF.

The CDR3 spells CASSLDPTYNEQFF. The CDR3 DNA reads as TGTGCCAGCAGCCTAGACCCAACCTACAATGAGCAGTTCTTC. V usage is TRBV7-9 and J usage is TRBJ2-1; D unresolved. Germline CDR1 is SEHNR and CDR2 is FQNEAQ (reference sequence). The V gene lost 5 bases and the J gene lost 2 bases, with 10 bases spanning the gap. This CDR3 contains 14 residues.